This T cell receptor beta chain originates from a study of radiotherapy plus CTLA-4 blockade in lung cancer. As for the study in general: Around 18% of patients responded objectively, and roughly 30% achieved disease control.

General study points: Blood-borne expansion of tumor-derived TCR clones followed radiotherapy plus ipilimumab. Alongside interferon-beta, early blood T cell clone dynamics were reportedly the best predictor of response.

The table came from immunoSEQ multiplex PCR; TCRdb's copy has only in-frame clones and leaves some out. The table lists some 78,000 clones, around nine tenths of them singletons. This clone appeared once. The antigen remains unidentified. The CDR3 length is 12 residues. Germline V gives CDR1 SEHNR, CDR2 FQNEAQ (reference sequence). Between the trimmed V and J ends, which lost 4 bases and 4 bases, there was a span of 7 bases. This TCR came from a human donor with non-small cell lung cancer who had stable disease on radiotherapy plus ipilimumab. The chain employs TRBV7-9 and TRBJ1-2; D unresolved. The specimen was peripheral blood, collected from a patient treated with radiotherapy plus ipilimumab. CDR3 sequence reads: CASSSRLYGYTF. The DNA of the CDR3 is TGTGCCAGCAGCTCACGACTCTATGGCTACACCTTC.